The next 8 T cell receptor beta chains were all read from a single sample in a study of blood T cell repertoires in COVID-19. TCRdb keeps only in-frame clones here, not all; method: immunoSEQ multiplex PCR. The top ten clones hold about a tenth of a sample with about 98,000 clones, 82% of them seen once. Sequenced sample: peripheral blood. These receptors originate from a man aged 70-80 years with active or convalescent COVID-19.

The V gene is TRBV19, the J gene TRBJ1-4; no clear D. The V gene lost 7 bases and the J gene lost 4 bases, with 10 bases spanning the gap. The CDR3 has 13 amino acids. The V gene's germline CDR1 is LNHDA and CDR2 SQIVND (reference sequence). The CDR3 sequence: CASMARFNEKLFF. CDR3 coding DNA: TGTGCCAGTATGGCGCGGTTTAATGAAAAACTGTTTTTT. The full variable domain, completed using reference TRBV19 and TRBJ1-4, is DGGITQSPKYLFRKEGQNVTLSCEQNLNHDAMYWYRQDPGQGLRLIYYSQIVNDFQKGDIAEGYSVSREKKESFPLTVTSAQKNPTAFYLCASMARFNEKLFFGSGTQLSVL.

V gene TRBV11-3 combines with J gene TRBJ2-3; TRBD2 agrees at 9 bases. V was clipped by 3 bases and J by 2 bases; unmatched bases: 6. CDR1 and CDR2 from the germline V gene are SGHNT and YENEEA. This CDR3 is 16 amino acids long. CDR3 region: CASSFGSGGITDTQYF. The CDR3 nucleotides are TGTGCCAGCAGCTTCGGTAGCGGGGGAATCACAGATACGCAGTATTTT.

V is TRBV4-3 and J is TRBJ2-5; no firm D call. Trimming removed 2 bases from V and 0 bases from J, with 4 bases in between. The CDR3 length is 13 residues. Germline-derived CDR1 and CDR2 are LGHNA and YSLEER. The CDR3 sequence: CASSQQYQETQYF. The CDR3 coding sequence is TGCGCCAGCAGCCAACAGTACCAAGAGACCCAGTACTTC.

V gene TRBV11-3 combines with J gene TRBJ1-1; D remains ambiguous. The CDR3 consists of 14 residues. V lost 3 bases, J lost 1 base, and 9 bases lay in between. Germline V gives CDR1 SGHNT, CDR2 YENEEA. The CDR3 here is CASSFGKRNTEAFF. Written as DNA, the CDR3 is TGTGCCAGCAGCTTCGGGAAAAGGAACACTGAAGCTTTCTTT.

V is TRBV14 and J is TRBJ2-3; unclear D gene. This CDR3 is built from 15 residues. Trimming took off 4 bases at V and 0 bases at J, with 11 bases between the two ends. CDR1 and CDR2 (germline): SGHDN, FVKESK. The CDR3 bases are TGTGCCAGCAGCCCCGTACCCACAAGCACAGATACGCAGTATTTT. It codes for CASSPVPTSTDTQYF.

The chain joins TRBV18 to TRBJ1-1; D may be TRBD1 (5 bases). The V and J ends lost 7 bases and 3 bases respectively, with 24 bases between them. Germline V gene sequence: CDR1 KGHSH, CDR2 LQKENI. This CDR3 comprises 17 residues. The DNA of the CDR3 is TGTGCCAGCTTCCAATCACCGGGACTAAAGTCGGACACTGAAGCTTTCTTT. This translates into CASFQSPGLKSDTEAFF.

The genes are TRBV7-9 and TRBJ1-4; D is possibly TRBD1 (6 bases). Trimming removed 3 bases from V and 8 bases from J, with 10 bases in between. Germline CDR1 is SEHNR and CDR2 is FQNEAQ (reference sequence). This CDR3 region has 13 residues. The DNA of the CDR3 is TGTGCCAGCAGCTTGACAGGAAAGGAAAAACTGTTTTTT. Its protein product is CASSLTGKEKLFF.

There are a few counts of this clone. The rearrangement links TRBV6-5 to TRBJ1-6; D may be TRBD1 (6 bases). The CDR3 is 14 residues long. The germline V gene encodes CDR1 MNHEY and CDR2 SVGAGI. Trimming removed 10 bases from V and 1 base from J, with 11 bases in between. Here the CDR3 DNA reads TGTGCCACCAAGGGGGAATCCTATAATTCACCCCTCCACTTT. Translated, it gives CATKGESYNSPLHF.